This note documents a single T cell receptor beta chain sequence. Profiled with immunoSEQ multiplex PCR; TCRdb holds only in-frame clones, not every one. Of around 18,000 clones in the sample, over 60% were seen once. V was clipped by 6 bases and J by 7 bases; unmatched bases: 8. Germline V lookup: CDR1 KGHSH, CDR2 LQKENI. This CDR3 spans 15 amino acids. The data stem from a study of blood T cell repertoires in COVID-19. Overall study: Nucleic acid was either cDNA or gDNA, and it came from T cells, B-cell-depleted T cells, or PBMCs.

Seattle enrolled patients during active infection and tracked them longitudinally. The clonotype originates from a man between 65 and 85 years old with COVID-19, enrolled during active disease. The rearrangement links TRBV18 to TRBJ2-2; 10 bases agree with TRBD1. Sequencing was carried out using peripheral blood. This CDR3 reads CASSQGQGDIGELFF. The CDR3 DNA reads TGTGCCAGCTCCCAAGGACAGGGGGATATCGGGGAGCTGTTTTTT.